The T cell receptor (beta chain) under discussion was sequenced for a study of cytomegalovirus exposure and HLA in healthy donors. Only a few counts were recorded for this clone. Its antigen is not identified. Repertoires were generated with immunoSEQ multiplex PCR, while TCRdb's copy carries only in-frame clones and drops some. The sample records about 130,000 clones, nearly 90% being singletons. General study findings and limits: Diagnosis of cytomegalovirus status made by the classifier reportedly showed high specificity and sensitivity. Fewer than 200 TCR beta chains were listed as cytomegalovirus-associated. A few chains tied to CMV proved CMV antigen-specific in vitro. Despite most TCR sequences being rare, some public TCRs occurred in many donors.

This CDR3 is built from 12 residues. Germline-derived CDR1 and CDR2 are SNHLY and FYNNEI. V was shortened by 7 bases and J by 7 bases, with 13 bases between the two germline ends. Sequencing used PBMCs. This chain connects TRBV2 to TRBJ1-2; the D is unclear. This TCR was recovered from a man aged 25 to 40 in good health and CMV-seronegative. This CDR3 is CASMLKGGGYTF. Written as DNA, the CDR3 is TGTGCCAGCATGCTGAAGGGAGGTGGCTACACCTTC.